The 29 T cell receptor beta chains reported below all come from one sample, sequenced in a study of T cell repertoires in cytomegalovirus infection. Using its own MiXCR run on the reads, TCRdb lists one record per CDR3 protein. The data show fewer than 250,000 distinct CDR3 sequences, with roughly 22% seen just once and 15% to 20% held by the top ten. Sequences were obtained from CD8+ T cells from PBMCs. Every receptor here comes from a human donor in good health (CMV status not recorded). Some clones in this sample may be carry-over from other donors' samples.

This clonotype appeared many times. The chain uses TRBV7-9 and TRBJ2-1; 8 bases agree with TRBD2. J was trimmed by 9 bases and V by 5 bases; bases with no gene match: 6. CDR1 is SEHNR, CDR2 FQNEAQ, per germline (reference sequence). The CDR3 runs to 13 residues. The CDR3 region has the DNA TGTGCCAGCAGCCCCGGGGGGGCGATTGAGCAGTTCTTC. Residues: CASSPGGAIEQFF.

This clonotype was found a few times. The V call is TRBV20-1, the J call TRBJ2-4; 10 bases agree with TRBD2. This CDR3 comprises 15 residues. Trimming took 4 bases from V and 7 from J; bases not matched to a gene: 10. CDR1 and CDR2 (germline): DFQATT, SNEGSKA (reference sequence). The CDR3 loop reads CSATERGGVQNIQYF. The CDR3, as DNA: TGCAGTGCTACTGAGCGGGGGGGCGTACAGAACATTCAGTACTTC.

This sequence joins TRBV20-1 and TRBJ1-6; 9 bases fit TRBD1. The junction had 9 bases not matched to a gene; V was cut back by 2 bases and J by 10 bases. The CDR3 runs 15 residues. CDR1 and CDR2 from the germline V gene are DFQATT and SNEGSKA (reference sequence). This chain's CDR3 is CSARPAGGTGSPLHF. In DNA form, the CDR3 reads TGCAGTGCTAGACCCGCCGGGGGGACAGGGTCACCCCTCCACTTT.

This clonotype has only a few counts. This chain uses TRBV27 with TRBJ1-2; TRBD1 is a possible D gene (5 bases). The germline V gene has CDR1 MNHEY and CDR2 SMNVEV (reference sequence). This CDR3 contains 11 residues. V gave up 7 bases and J gave up 6 bases, with 9 bases separating them. The CDR3 bases are TGTGCCAGCATGCAAGGGGATGGCTACACCTTC. Protein: CASMQGDGYTF.

This clonotype was counted only a few times. The chain is built from TRBV5-4 and TRBJ2-2, with 7 nucleotides matching TRBD2. Looked up from germline, CDR1 is SGHNT and CDR2 is YYREEE (reference sequence). This CDR3 is built from 15 residues. V trimming: 6 bases; J trimming: 5 bases; junction bases outside the gene matches: 10. The CDR3 sequence: CASTTSSGVTGELFF. The CDR3 DNA reads as TGTGCCAGCACCACCTCGAGCGGGGTAACCGGGGAGCTGTTTTTT.

This clonotype was detected only a few times. The chain couples TRBV20-1 to TRBJ2-5; TRBD2 might be the D (5 bases). From germline, CDR1 is DFQATT and CDR2 SNEGSKA (reference sequence). This CDR3 contains 13 residues. The V and J ends lost 5 bases and 2 bases respectively, with 12 bases between them. The CDR3 here is CSAQRRQQETQYF. The CDR3, as DNA: TGCAGTGCTCAACGGAGGCAGCAAGAGACCCAGTACTTC.

Many counts were recorded for this clonotype. The chain carries TRBV7-2 and TRBJ2-6; no firm D call. The CDR3 has 15 residues. CDR1 is SGHTA and CDR2 is FQGNSA in the germline V gene. V was pared by 2 bases and J by 3 bases, with 8 bases between. DNA for the CDR3: TGTGCCAGCAGCTTAAACCCGAGTGGGGCCAACGTCCTGACTTTC. The encoded protein is CASSLNPSGANVLTF.

This chain connects TRBV20-1 to TRBJ2-5; 8 bases match TRBD1. Per germline, CDR1 DFQATT and CDR2 SNEGSKA (reference sequence). CDR3 length: 13 residues. V gave up 5 bases and J gave up 4 bases; unmatched junction bases: 6. CDR3 protein: CSADQGAVETQYF. The CDR3 DNA reads TGCAGTGCTGATCAGGGGGCGGTAGAGACCCAGTACTTC.

This clonotype was seen at least ten times. V and J are TRBV20-1 and TRBJ2-3, with TRBD2 identical over 7 bases. CDR3 length: 14 residues. V trimming: 5 bases; J trimming: 4 bases; junction bases outside the gene matches: 9. CDR1 is DFQATT and CDR2 is SNEGSKA in the germline V gene (reference sequence). DNA of the CDR3: TGCAGTGCTTTCAGCGGGGTGGGCGCAGATACGCAGTATTTT. It encodes CSAFSGVGADTQYF.

The chain combines TRBV6-1 with TRBJ2-2; the match to TRBD2 covers 9 bases. Germline V CDR1 and CDR2: MNHNS, SASEGT. The CDR3 extends over 16 amino acids. With 2 bases clipped from V and 9 bases from J, the junction kept 10 bases outside the gene matches. The CDR3 coding sequence is TGTGCCAGCAGTGAATTGCGGGGGGGGTACAATCGGGAGCTGTTTTTT. It translates to CASSELRGGYNRELFF.

V usage is TRBV10-1 and J usage is TRBJ2-7; possible D gene TRBD1, 6 bases. Trimming shortened V by 8 bases and J by 2 bases, and 16 bases separated the two germline ends. This CDR3 contains 14 residues. The germline CDR1 and CDR2 sequences are WNHNN and SYGVQD (reference sequence). In DNA, the CDR3 is TGCGCCAGCGTAGGGACACCCCCGGCCTACGAGCAGTACTTC. Translated: CASVGTPPAYEQYF.

V usage is TRBV20-1 and J usage is TRBJ1-5; D gene uncertain. Germline V lookup: CDR1 DFQATT, CDR2 SNEGSKA (reference sequence). Trimming removed 5 bases from V and 6 bases from J, with 17 bases in between. The CDR3 contains 14 residues. The DNA for the CDR3 is TGCAGTGCTGGTTCAGGCAGAGTAGGTCAGCCCCAGCATTTT. Its translation is CSAGSGRVGQPQHF.

In its sample, this clonotype was seen many times. This chain joins TRBV12-3 or TRBV12-4 and TRBJ2-5, with D hard to call. This CDR3 is built from 14 residues. V dropped 6 bases and J dropped 5 bases, with 16 bases sitting between them. In nucleotides, the CDR3 is TGTGCCAGCAGCCGCATCCAGCGATCGGAGACCCAGTACTTC. Its protein product is CASSRIQRSETQYF.

At least ten counts were recorded for this clonotype. This sequence joins TRBV7-9 and TRBJ1-1; tentatively, D is TRBD1 (6 bases). Per germline, CDR1 SEHNR and CDR2 FQNEAQ (reference sequence). V was cut by 5 bases and J by 0 bases, with 13 bases left in between. The CDR3 length is 15 residues. The CDR3 DNA reads TGTGCCAGCAGCGCAACACAGGGTTTGAACACTGAAGCTTTCTTT. Residues: CASSATQGLNTEAFF.

This sequence joins TRBV5-1 and TRBJ2-7; D is undetermined. The V end lost 0 bases, the J end lost 5 bases, and 9 bases lay between the germline ends. This CDR3 is built from 13 residues. Germline CDR1 and CDR2: SGHRS and YFSETQ. CDR3 in amino acids: CASSLEVGDEQYF. The CDR3 DNA sequence: TGCGCCAGCAGCTTGGAAGTGGGTGACGAGCAGTACTTC.

This clonotype was detected many times. In nucleotides, the CDR3 is TGTGCCAGCAGCTTACCCGGTGGTAGCGGGGCCTACGAGCAGTACTTC. Protein sequence: CASSLPGGSGAYEQYF. The genes are TRBV7-8 and TRBJ2-7, with TRBD2 matching 8 bases. This CDR3 contains 16 residues. The ends lost 2 bases at V and 2 bases at J; junction bases unmatched: 8. CDR1 and CDR2 from the germline V gene are SGHVS and FQNEAQ.

This chain uses TRBV28 with TRBJ1-1; 11 bases match TRBD1. The CDR3 covers 18 residues. Germline V gene data show CDR1 as MDHEN and CDR2 as SYDVKM. V shed 3 bases, J shed 5 bases, and the junction held 14 bases outside the gene matches. In DNA, the CDR3 is TGTGCCAGCAGTTTTAGGACAGGGGGCCCCCAGGGGGGAACTGAAGCTTTCTTT. Translation gives CASSFRTGGPQGGTEAFF.

V is TRBV18 and J is TRBJ2-7, with D perhaps TRBD1 (6 bases). Germline V lookup: CDR1 KGHSH, CDR2 LQKENI. The CDR3 contains 15 residues. The germline V and J ends were trimmed by 3 bases and 4 bases, with 16 bases remaining between them. CDR3 bases: TGTGCCAGCTCACCCGAGACAGGTCTCGTGTACGAGCAGTACTTC. Translating gives CASSPETGLVYEQYF.

The chain recombines TRBV4-1 with TRBJ1-6; 8 nucleotides agree with TRBD1. The CDR3 consists of 15 residues. Unmatched junction bases numbered 4, after V lost 4 bases and J lost 5 bases. The germline V gene has CDR1 MGHRA and CDR2 YSYEKL. As DNA, the CDR3 is TGCGCCAGCAGCCCAACAGGGGGTAATAATTCACCCCTCCACTTT. It yields the protein CASSPTGGNNSPLHF.

This clonotype was counted only a few times. This chain links TRBV12-3 or TRBV12-4 with TRBJ2-3; tentatively, D is TRBD1 (6 bases). The CDR3 contains 16 residues. Trimming stripped 8 bases from V and 2 bases from J, with 20 bases between. The CDR3 DNA reads TGTGCCAGCGCAGGGGTACGGCCAGCCTCCACAGATACGCAGTATTTT. Translation: CASAGVRPASTDTQYF.

For the CDR3, the DNA is TGTGCCAGCAGAGCCGGGCCCTGGGAGGCCTACGAGCAGTACTTC. Its protein product is CASRAGPWEAYEQYF. This chain connects TRBV27 to TRBJ2-7, with a possible D match to TRBD2 (6 bases). This CDR3 has 15 amino acids. Germline CDR1 reads MNHEY; CDR2 reads SMNVEV (reference sequence). Trimming cost V 6 bases and J 2 bases, with 17 bases left between them.

Ten or more counts support this clonotype. The chain combines TRBV7-4 with TRBJ2-7, with unresolved D. V was clipped by 7 bases and J by 4 bases, with 11 bases between them. Germline CDR1 SGHVT, CDR2 SQSDAQ. There are 12 residues in the CDR3. The CDR3 loop reads CASTLPWYEQYF. The CDR3 DNA reads TGTGCCAGCACCCTACCTTGGTACGAGCAGTACTTC.

A few counts support this clonotype. V gene TRBV7-9 combines with J gene TRBJ1-2; no firm D call. Trimming stripped 3 bases from V and 1 base from J, with 12 bases between. Germline assignment: CDR1 SEHNR and CDR2 FQNEAQ (reference sequence). The CDR3 runs 15 residues. The CDR3 nucleotides read TGTGCCAGCAGCTTGTCGAGCGGAGGTAACTATGGCTACACCTTC. It encodes CASSLSSGGNYGYTF.

This chain links TRBV18 with TRBJ1-1; D unclear. The CDR3 is 13 amino acids. The germline CDR1 and CDR2 sequences are KGHSH and LQKENI. V shed 2 bases and J shed 5 bases, with 9 bases lying between them. The CDR3: CASSPDGRTEAFF. The CDR3 DNA follows: TGTGCCAGCTCACCAGACGGACGGACTGAAGCTTTCTTT.

This clonotype was counted a few times. V gene TRBV2 combines with J gene TRBJ1-5; possible D gene TRBD1, 5 bases. The germline CDR1 and CDR2 sequences are SNHLY and FYNNEI. Trimming pared 3 bases from V and 5 bases from J, leaving 17 bases between. CDR3 length equals 16 residues. The CDR3 loop is CASSDWDSWGYQPQHF. In nucleotides, the CDR3 is TGTGCCAGCAGTGATTGGGACTCTTGGGGATATCAGCCCCAGCATTTT.

The genes are TRBV5-6 and TRBJ1-4; D is undetermined. CDR3 length equals 14 residues. With 3 bases removed from V and 8 bases from J, the gap between germline ends came to 14 bases. Germline CDR1 is SGHDT and CDR2 is YYEEEE. The CDR3 is CASSSFQVEEKLFF. In nucleotides, the CDR3 is TGTGCCAGCAGCTCCTTCCAGGTCGAAGAAAAACTGTTTTTT.

The chain combines TRBV5-1 with TRBJ2-7, with 9 positions matching TRBD1. V lost 3 bases, J lost 4 bases, and 8 bases stayed unmatched. The CDR3 runs 15 residues. Germline values: CDR1 SGHRS, CDR2 YFSETQ. The DNA of the CDR3 is TGCGCCAGCAGCTCAACAGGGGGCCGGGGGTACGAGCAGTACTTC. The encoded protein is CASSSTGGRGYEQYF.

In its sample, this clonotype was seen a few times. This rearrangement joins TRBV28 to TRBJ2-7, with D perhaps TRBD1 (6 bases). The CDR3 spans 11 residues. Trimming cost V 7 bases and J 6 bases, with 10 bases left between them. Per the germline V gene, CDR1 is MDHEN and CDR2 is SYDVKM. CDR3 DNA: TGTGCCAGCACACAGGGCCGCGAGCAGTACTTC. Translating gives CASTQGREQYF.

This clonotype has more than one count but fewer than ten. The chain is built from TRBV5-6 and TRBJ2-1; possible D gene TRBD2, 5 bases. CDR3 length equals 15 residues. V was pared by 0 bases and J by 1 base, with 8 bases between. In germline, CDR1 is SGHDT, CDR2 YYEEEE. This CDR3 reads CASSLVWESYNEQFF. CDR3 nucleotides: TGTGCCAGCAGCTTGGTCTGGGAGTCCTACAATGAGCAGTTCTTC.